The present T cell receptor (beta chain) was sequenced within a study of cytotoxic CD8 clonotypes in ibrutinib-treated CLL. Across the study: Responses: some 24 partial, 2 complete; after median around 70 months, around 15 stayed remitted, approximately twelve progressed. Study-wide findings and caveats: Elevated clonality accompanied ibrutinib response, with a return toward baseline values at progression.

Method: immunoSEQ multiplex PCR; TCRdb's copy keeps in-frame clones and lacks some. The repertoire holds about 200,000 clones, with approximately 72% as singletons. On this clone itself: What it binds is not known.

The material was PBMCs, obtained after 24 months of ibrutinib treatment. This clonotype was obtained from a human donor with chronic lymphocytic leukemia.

The CDR3 spells CASSTIGGRTYEQYF. CDR3 nucleotide sequence: TGTGCCAGCAGTACTATAGGCGGGAGAACCTACGAGCAGTACTTC. The chain joins TRBV28 to TRBJ2-7; 7 positions match TRBD2. CDR3 length equals 15 residues. Losses at the gene ends were 5 bases for V and 2 bases for J; bases not matched to a gene: 9. Germline V gene sequence: CDR1 MDHEN, CDR2 SYDVKM.